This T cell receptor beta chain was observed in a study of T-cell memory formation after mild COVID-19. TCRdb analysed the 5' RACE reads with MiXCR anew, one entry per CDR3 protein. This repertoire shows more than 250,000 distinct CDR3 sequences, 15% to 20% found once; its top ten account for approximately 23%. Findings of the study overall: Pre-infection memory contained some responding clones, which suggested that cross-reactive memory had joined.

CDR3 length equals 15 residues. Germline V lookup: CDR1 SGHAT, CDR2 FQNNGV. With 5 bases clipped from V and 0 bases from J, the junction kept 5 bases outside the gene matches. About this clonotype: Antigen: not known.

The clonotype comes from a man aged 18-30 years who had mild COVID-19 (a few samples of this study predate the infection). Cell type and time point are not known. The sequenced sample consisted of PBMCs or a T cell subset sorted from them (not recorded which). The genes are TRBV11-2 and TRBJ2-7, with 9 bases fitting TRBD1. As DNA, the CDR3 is TGTGCCAGCAGCCTGGGACAGGGAAGCTCCTACGAGCAGTACTTC. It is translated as CASSLGQGSSYEQYF. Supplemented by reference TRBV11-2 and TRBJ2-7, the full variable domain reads EAGVAQSPRYKIIEKRQSVAFWCNPISGHATLYWYQQILGQGPKLLIQFQNNGVVDDSQLPKDRFSAERLKGVDSTLKIQPAKLEDSAVYLCASSLGQGSSYEQYFGPGTRLTVT.